These 19 T cell receptor beta chains originate from one sample sequenced in a study of post-analysis software for immune sequencing data. The library was made from cDNA and included unique molecular identifiers. Using its own MiXCR run on the PCR reads, TCRdb lists one record per CDR3 protein. The sample lists 350,000 to 500,000 distinct CDR3 sequences; 39% were seen once. Which antigens these TCRs recognize remains unknown. Notes on the study in general: Roughly 5 TRBV segments, including TRBV5-6, TRBV5-1 and TRBV20-1, were more frequent in patients than controls.

The sample was blood. These receptor sequences come from a girl aged 2 to 10 with multiple sclerosis.

The sample holds a few counts of this clonotype. This chain links TRBV20-1 with TRBJ2-1, with a possible D match to TRBD2 (6 bases). Germline V lookup: CDR1 DFQATT, CDR2 SNEGSKA (reference sequence). Trimming pared 5 bases from V and 0 bases from J, leaving 14 bases between. This CDR3 has 15 residues. DNA of the CDR3: TGCAGTGCTGTAGCGGACCGGGCCTCCTACAATGAGCAGTTCTTC. Amino acid sequence: CSAVADRASYNEQFF.

The chain is built from TRBV28 and TRBJ1-1, with D possibly matching TRBD1 (5 bases). V was trimmed by 5 bases and J by 0 bases, leaving 13 bases between them. The germline V gene has CDR1 MDHEN and CDR2 SYDVKM. The CDR3 is 15 residues long. CDR3 sequence (DNA): TGTGCCAGCAGTCTACTGGGCAGGGTGAACACTGAAGCTTTCTTT. It codes for CASSLLGRVNTEAFF.

This chain connects TRBV12-3 or TRBV12-4 to TRBJ2-7; 7 positions match TRBD1. V dropped 5 bases and J dropped 5; count of bases not matched to a gene: 6. This CDR3 region has 13 residues. CDR3 residues: CASSPKTGHEQYF. The CDR3 nucleotides are TGTGCCAGCAGTCCCAAGACAGGGCACGAGCAGTACTTC.

A few counts support this clonotype. The chain is built from TRBV12-5 and TRBJ2-6, with D perhaps matching TRBD2 (5 bases). Germline V lookup: CDR1 LGHNT, CDR2 FRNRAP. The CDR3 covers 18 residues. V lost 0 bases and J lost 3, with 15 bases in between. The CDR3 loop is CASGLVPRRGLGANVLTF. The CDR3, as DNA: TGTGCTAGTGGTTTGGTACCGCGTCGAGGGCTTGGGGCCAACGTCCTGACTTTC.

This clonotype was seen more than once but under ten times. The chain links TRBV20-1 to TRBJ2-7; 10 nucleotides match TRBD1. The V segment lost 3 bases and the J segment 5 bases; nucleotides outside the gene matches: 1. The CDR3 length is 12 residues. Germline V gives CDR1 DFQATT, CDR2 SNEGSKA (reference sequence). The CDR3 bases are TGCAGTGCTAGTGGGACAGGGGACGAGCAGTACTTC. This translates into CSASGTGDEQYF.

The V gene is TRBV5-1, the J gene TRBJ2-1; 9 nucleotides match TRBD1. V shed 3 bases, J shed 5 bases, and the junction held 3 bases outside the gene matches. Looked up from germline, CDR1 is SGHRS and CDR2 is YFSETQ. The CDR3 is 14 residues long. The CDR3 region is CASSWDRVDNEQFF. The CDR3 DNA is TGCGCCAGCAGCTGGGACAGGGTCGACAATGAGCAGTTCTTC.

The V gene is TRBV29-1, the J gene TRBJ2-3; D is possibly TRBD1 or TRBD2 (5 bases each). Germline loops: CDR1 SQVTM, CDR2 ANQGSEA. Between the trimmed V and J ends, which lost 6 bases and 3 bases, there was a span of 19 bases. The CDR3 is 15 amino acids. The CDR3 coding sequence is TGCAGCGTAGAGGCGGGTGTGGGGCGAACAGATACGCAGTATTTT. Encoded protein: CSVEAGVGRTDTQYF.

V and J are TRBV6-4 and TRBJ1-6; no reliable D call. Germline CDR1 and CDR2: MRHNA and SNTAGT. The V and J ends lost 0 bases and 10 bases respectively, with 7 bases between them. The CDR3 has 13 amino acids. CDR3 sequence reads: CASSDSSGSPLHF. CDR3 nucleotides: TGTGCCAGCAGTGACTCCTCAGGCTCACCCCTCCACTTT.

The chain couples TRBV7-2 to TRBJ2-3, with D uncertain. The V gene lost 5 bases and the J gene lost 4 bases, with 10 bases spanning the gap. CDR1 and CDR2 from the germline V gene are SGHTA and FQGNSA. The CDR3 is made up of 13 amino acids. The CDR3 region has the DNA TGTGCCAGCAGCCAAGGAGACGCAGATACGCAGTATTTT. As protein: CASSQGDADTQYF.

This clonotype was detected a few times. V and J are TRBV5-5 and TRBJ2-5; unclear D gene. This CDR3 region has 11 residues. V gave up 5 bases and J gave up 6 bases, with 8 bases separating them. Germline lookup yields CDR1 SGHKS and CDR2 YYEKEE (reference sequence). The CDR3 DNA is TGTGCCAGCAGAGAGTCTCAGACCCAGTACTTC. It encodes CASRESQTQYF.

V and J are TRBV20-1 and TRBJ2-1, with unresolved D. The CDR3 totals 10 residues. Germline loops: CDR1 DFQATT, CDR2 SNEGSKA (reference sequence). Trimming cost V 4 bases and J 10 bases, with 8 bases left between them. CDR3 nucleotides: TGCAGTGCTATAGATTGGGAGCAGTTCTTC. It specifies CSAIDWEQFF.

The gene calls are TRBV27 and TRBJ2-3, with TRBD2 matching 10 bases. The CDR3 loop spans 17 amino acids. V shed 6 bases and J 3 bases; nucleotides not matched to a gene: 12. Germline-derived CDR1 and CDR2 are MNHEY and SMNVEV (reference sequence). CDR3 bases: TGTGCCAGCAGCACCTTTCAGCTAGCGGGAGTTACAGATACGCAGTATTTT. The encoded protein is CASSTFQLAGVTDTQYF.

The rearrangement uses TRBV30 and TRBJ1-1; possible D gene TRBD1, 6 bases. The V end was cut by 1 base, the J end by 4 bases, with 10 bases between. Germline CDR1 reads GTSNPN; CDR2 reads SVGIG (reference sequence). The CDR3 totals 13 residues. For the CDR3, the DNA is TGTGCCTGGAGTGCGGGGGCAAGCACTGAAGCTTTCTTT. This gives the protein CAWSAGASTEAFF.

The chain joins TRBV6-5 to TRBJ2-7; TRBD1 is a possible D gene (6 bases). The CDR3 sequence is 15 residues long. Germline CDR1 and CDR2: MNHEY and SVGAGI. The V and J ends lost 8 bases and 2 bases respectively, with 19 bases between them. CDR3 sequence: CASAYAGASTYEQYF. In DNA, the CDR3 is TGTGCCAGCGCCTACGCAGGGGCGTCCACCTACGAGCAGTACTTC.

This chain uses TRBV28 with TRBJ2-5, with 14 bases matching TRBD2. The CDR3 has 16 amino acids. J gave up 4 bases and V 6 bases, and 7 bases lay outside the gene matches. Germline V gene sequence: CDR1 MDHEN, CDR2 SYDVKM. CDR3: CASRGTSGREGETQYF. CDR3 sequence (DNA): TGTGCCAGCAGGGGGACTAGCGGGAGAGAGGGAGAGACCCAGTACTTC.

This clonotype has only a few counts. V is TRBV7-2 and J is TRBJ2-4, with 8 bases aligning to TRBD1. The J call is doubtful: the DNA matches TRBJ2-7 better. This CDR3 has 15 residues. CDR1 is SGHTA and CDR2 is FQGNSA in the germline V gene. In DNA form, the CDR3 reads TGTGCCAGCAGCTCAGACACGACAGGGGCCTACGAGCAGTACTTC. Its translation is CASSSDTTGAYEQYF.

The chain links TRBV4-3 to TRBJ2-3; 8 nucleotides line up with TRBD2. The germline gives CDR1 LGHNA, CDR2 YSLEER. This CDR3 is built from 17 residues. J gave up 6 bases and V 4 bases, and 15 bases lay outside the gene matches. In DNA form, the CDR3 reads TGCGCCAGCAGCCCGATCCCCCAGCGGGGGTCGTCTGATACGCAGTATTTT. As protein: CASSPIPQRGSSDTQYF.

The V and J genes are TRBV7-3 and TRBJ2-1, with unresolved D. CDR1 is SGHTA, CDR2 FQGTGA, per germline. Trimming stripped 5 bases from V and 4 bases from J, with 15 bases between. CDR3 size: 15 residues. DNA for the CDR3: TGTGCCAGCAGCCTAGGACCTTCTGAATACAATGAGCAGTTCTTC. Translated: CASSLGPSEYNEQFF.

The chain links TRBV20-1 to TRBJ2-5; 8 nucleotides align to TRBD1. The CDR3 is made up of 11 amino acids. V lost 7 bases, J lost 5 bases, and 3 bases stayed unmatched. Per the germline V gene, CDR1 is DFQATT and CDR2 is SNEGSKA (reference sequence). Here the CDR3 reads CSVGQVETQYF. As DNA, the CDR3 is TGCAGTGTGGGACAGGTCGAGACCCAGTACTTC.